This record concerns one T cell receptor (beta chain) sequence. The specificity of this receptor is unknown. Base qualities are not at hand, and no much larger clone is one base apart. This sample stems from a study of cytomegalovirus exposure and HLA in healthy donors (dated by TCRdb to about 2017). Some background on the complete study: In an earlier analysis of 587 of the donors, around 300 Gb of sequence data and 90 million to 120 million unique TCR beta sequences from 180 million or so T cells were reported. Approximately 300 gigabases of sequencing data and tens of millions of unique TCR sequences were included in an early release covering 550 to 800 HLA-typed donors. Of the 300 to 500 genotyped donors, 75% to 85% were placed in the genetic ancestry cluster associated with self-reported Caucasian donors. The study was designed to test whether signatures of past pathogen exposure could be identified by cataloging public T cell receptors. The study used immunosequencing to profile the T cell repertoires of under 700 subjects and linked those repertoires to cytomegalovirus serostatus. In addition to the first cohort of around 670 subjects, a separate validation cohort of 100 to 150 different subjects was used. To predict cytomegalovirus infection status, the study combined high-throughput TCR immunosequencing, statistical association of individual TCRs with disease status, and machine learning. A later analysis re-analyzed previously published TCR beta repertoires from approximately 700 donors and added high-resolution HLA genotyping to study TCR occurrence patterns. In the later analysis, no new phenotypic data were used to find candidate immune exposures; instead, reliance was placed on TCR beta sequences and their occurrence across donors. An earlier analysis of approximately 500 of the donors applied high-throughput TCR beta sequencing to assess whether each TCR beta V gene segment acted as functional or pseudogenic. Donor age, sex, ethnicity and CMV serostatus were compiled together with the repertoire data. A later genetic analysis used genome-wide SNP genotypes for about 55% of the 666 donors, treating that subset as a discovery cohort. All discovery cohort repertoires had been generated on a single sequencing platform. Both class I and class II loci were covered by HLA typing, at four-digit resolution. The number of typed donors differed by locus: roughly 620-630 for A, B, C, DRB1 and DQB1; 522 for DQA1; 606 for DPA1; and 400 to 480 for DPB1. Four or five DR-DQ haplotypes were handled as single units for association and clustering, since linkage in the cohort was strong. Across 398 genotyped donors of the cohort, an average of approximately 240,000 unique TCR beta nucleotide sequences per donor were sequenced, and about a sixth of those sequences were non-productive.

Overall study results and their limits: Presence/absence analyses assumed roughly uniform sequencing depth across donors, an assumption that may not hold. The classifier was reported to diagnose cytomegalovirus status with high specificity and sensitivity in both the original cohort and the validation cohort. Strong co-occurrence of HLA alleles, especially DR and DQ, made assigning TCR associations to individual alleles difficult. In vitro tests confirmed that a few of the cytomegalovirus-associated TCR beta chains recognize cytomegalovirus antigens. A later analysis found that most CMV-associated TCR beta chains appeared HLA-restricted, with HLA associations seemingly driven largely by CMV exposure. According to a later genetic analysis, donors in an Asian-associated ancestry cluster had fewer N-insertions in productive TCRs than the approximately 670-donor mean. A cluster of highly shared sequence variants was judged likely to be a technical artifact of the sequencing pipeline. Because HLA typing was missing for some donors at each locus, association tests included only the typed subset. The cohort was sequenced for TCR beta chains only, and without alpha or paired-chain data the features that could be detected were limited. A later analysis associated around 16,000 TCR beta sequences with specific HLA alleles at a false discovery rate of 0.05. Compared with equally common non-associated chains, HLA-associated TCR beta chains in a later analysis were more clonally expanded and had lower generation probabilities. A total of 150 or so TCR beta chains were listed by the study as associated with cytomegalovirus. The authors suggested that the approach could potentially be extended to other disease states and immunological phenotypes. In a later analysis, the rate of TCR association differed among HLA loci, with DRB1 alleles having the most associated TCRs and HLA-C alleles having the fewest. CMV serostatus was the only immune exposure information available for the cohort. Several of the top co-occurrence clusters appeared to be linked to parvovirus B19, influenza, CMV and Epstein-Barr virus, according to a later analysis. A later genetic analysis associated a missense DCLRE1C variant with V-gene and J-gene trimming of TCR beta chains, and an independent cohort replicated the association. Because counts were too low, more than 15 rarely observed V segments, including chromosome 9 orphons, were left out of the earlier analysis of 500 to 650 of the donors. Linkage disequilibrium might explain the correlated functional status among segregating V segments, but an unknown experimental factor could not be excluded. Across donors, most TCR sequences were observed very rarely, whereas some public TCRs were present in many individuals. A further reported finding was that TCR beta sequences accurately predicted the HLA-A and HLA-B alleles for most subjects in the first cohort. In an earlier analysis of approximately 590 of the donors, most TCR beta V segments appeared in productive rearrangements about 90% or about 30% of the time, broadly matching IMGT annotations.

The library was generated by the immunoSEQ multiplex PCR assay. For the multiplex PCR, a mixture combining 60 forward primers for TCR Vbeta segments and 13 reverse primers for TCR Jbeta segments was used. A multiplex PCR assay on genomic DNA amplified the CDR3 region of rearranged TCR beta genes. On the Illumina HiSeq System, the amplified TCR beta libraries were sequenced as 87-base-pair reads. In the source study's methods: In a later analysis, roughly 80 million unique TCR beta chains were counted across the approximately 620 repertoires, and around 10 million of these chains were shared by at least two donors. Raw reads were error-corrected and collapsed into unique sequences with a nearest-neighbor algorithm that merged closely related sequences to remove PCR and sequencing errors. CDR3 sequences were aligned to IMGT reference sequences to assign V, D and J gene segments. For a sequence to be retained, a match of at least six nucleotides to both a V gene segment and a J gene segment was required. A rearrangement counted as productive if the CDR3 had no stop codons and remained in frame with V and J, and every other rearrangement counted as non-productive. CDR3 was defined by IMGT convention, running from the second conserved V-encoded cysteine to the conserved J-encoded phenylalanine. The earlier analysis of a few hundred of the donors excluded sequences that lacked an unambiguous match to a single V gene segment. In an earlier analysis of almost 600 of the donors, a V segment was called functional when productive rearrangements were above 56.7%, and segregating when the standard deviation between donors exceeded 5%. To diagnose cytomegalovirus status from the catalog of TCR beta chain sequences, a statistical classification framework was built. In a later analysis, V and J genes were assigned by comparing TCR nucleotide sequences against IMGT/GENE-DB human TR gene sequences. The TCRdist pipeline was used in a later analysis to assign CDR3 sequences and most-parsimonious VDJ recombination scenarios. In a later analysis, every TCR beta chain was defined by the combination of its CDR3 amino acid sequence and its V-gene family, and reads without a unique V-gene family were dropped. To address suspected cross-contamination and a sequencing artifact, a later analysis removed some 620 highly shared, low-generation-probability nucleotide sequences. For each public chain, a later analysis derived a clonal expansion index from normalized ranks of inferred template counts within each repertoire. Generation probabilities in a later analysis came from a VDJ recombination model fitted to out-of-frame rearrangements, and those results were checked against IGoR. In a later analysis, TCR-TCR, TCR-HLA and TCR-CMV co-occurrence was scored with hypergeometric tests, and a repertoire-size bias correction was applied to TCR pairs. False discovery rates were estimated in a later analysis by permuting HLA or CMV assignments 20 times. In a later analysis, co-occurring TCRs were grouped using DBSCAN, and TCRdist sequence similarity was added for clustering within HLA-allele-positive subsets. Repertoires with fewer than 30,000 or more than 120,000 public chains were left out of co-occurrence clustering, as were a handful of repertoires with anomalous nucleotide sharing. TCRdb obtained this table from immuneACCESS and retained in-frame rearrangements with V and J assigned. These tables miss some clones; where compared with another copy, unresolved V genes account for less than half of the shortfall, and the remainder is unexplained. The DNA was the basis for D and trimming; V, J and clone size are from that table. Within this sample are 150,000 to 200,000 clones, with around 65% of them counted one time only. The ten largest clones add up to about 3% of the sample.

In total, roughly 670 healthy bone marrow donors made up the cohort. At the time of sampling, every cohort member was nominally healthy, though immune exposures that went unrecorded were likely present. The donor was CMV seropositive and belonged to the group of 250 to 300 seropositive cohort members. A peripheral blood sample was provided by each donor, and peripheral blood mononuclear cells were used for TCR beta sequencing. The Qiagen DNeasy Blood Extraction Kit was used to extract genomic DNA from the blood cell samples. The TCR was taken from a middle-aged woman in good health and CMV-seropositive. The specimen sequenced was PBMCs.

This receptor has the CDR3 CASMDRASNTQYF. The nucleotide sequence reads as follows: TGTGCCAGCATGGACAGGGCCTCAAATACGCAGTATTTT. This sequence uses TRBV5-6 and TRBJ2-3, with 8 bases in between that match TRBD1. Unmatched junction bases come to 7, with V trimmed by 6 bases and J by 7 bases. Measured from the cysteine to the phenylalanine, the CDR3 is 13 residues long. The sequence is cut down to CDR3 DNA, 39 bases in frame from base 1. CDR1 and CDR2, per the germline V gene, are SGHDT and YYEEEE.